This T cell receptor beta chain is drawn from a study of CD8+CD57+ T cells in acquired aplastic anemia (dated by TCRdb to 2016 to 2019). Broadly, across the study: A mean of 3.2 ug of DNA, ranging from about 0.2 to 27.4 ug, was extracted from sorted CD4+ and CD8+ cells. A CD8+CD57+ expansion meant a frequency higher than the mean frequency seen in healthy subjects.

Genomic DNA served as template for TCR beta VDJ combination and CDR3 sequence profiling. An Illumina HiSeq 2000 was used for TCR repertoire sequencing. The study's processing was this. Repertoire assessment relied on Simpson's diversity index, CDR3 size and DJ length profiles, and TRBV/TRBJ rearrangement plots. The most abundant DNA sequence in the deep sequencing data was taken as the immunodominant clone. CDR3 amino acid sequences were screened for sharing across subjects and compared with published repertoires and the VDJdb database. TCRdb ran its own pipeline on the public reads, namely fastp trimming at Q25 and MiXCR clone calling, and kept in-frame beta chains. One record per CDR3 amino acid sequence lists the most common genes and DNA. It is TCRdb's table, rather than the study itself, that gives the V and J calls and clone size. This sample comprises fewer than 200,000 distinct CDR3 sequences, under 50% of them detected only once. The top ten clonotypes cover 1.8% of the sample.

Findings and caveats that apply to the study as a whole: Approximately 31 CD8+ CDR3 sequences were found in both patients and controls but appeared to be highly expressed in patients and within the immunodominant clones of the patients. Between patients and healthy controls, no significant difference in CD8+ Simpson's diversity was found (P=0.060).

The patients picked for sequencing were ones in whom flow cytometry had shown an expansion of CD8+CD57+ cells. Severe acquired aplastic anemia was diagnosed in all patients according to International Study of Aplastic Anemia and Agranulocytosis and Camitta criteria. No therapy had been received by the patients at the time of blood sampling. In this study, sorted CD4+ and CD8+ T cells from the blood of healthy subjects and of severe aplastic anemia patients had their TCR repertoires deep-sequenced. Patients were enrolled under clinicaltrials.gov protocols 00001620, 01623167, 00001397, 00071045, 00081523 and 00961064 in the USA. Ficoll-Paque density gradient centrifugation was used to isolate peripheral blood mononuclear cells. Before DNA was extracted, CD4+ and CD8+ T cells were sorted using either FACS or magnetic beads. Clipping removes 3 bases from V and 4 bases from J, with 1 as the unmatched junction base count. CDR3 length: 14 amino acids, cysteine to phenylalanine. Just CDR3 DNA is preserved here, 42 bases in frame from base 1. CDR1 and CDR2 (LNHDA, SQIVND) derive from the germline V gene (reference sequence).

This clonotype appeared many times. This receptor's antigen is unknown. Nothing much larger sits one base from this clone, and base qualities are not available. The chain couples TRBV19 to TRBJ2-2, and 8 bases in between align with TRBD1. Sequencing used sorted CD4+, CD8+, or CD8+CD57+ T cells (not recorded which) from PBMCs. The source is a human donor with aplastic anemia. The CDR3 corresponds to CASSIQGATGELFF. The DNA is as follows: TGTGCCAGTAGTATTCAGGGGGCCACCGGGGAGCTGTTTTTT.